Relative to its sample, the clone carrying this T cell receptor beta chain is large. Data came from immunoSEQ multiplex PCR; TCRdb stores just in-frame clones and leaves some out. The sample lists 14,000 or so clones, approximately 80% seen once, with approximately 19% in the top ten. The CDR3 has 12 residues. Germline CDR1 is SEHNR and CDR2 is FQNEAQ (reference sequence). Trimming removed 5 bases at V and 1 base at J, with 3 bases between. The data are from a study of OX40 agonist ivuxolimab in advanced cancers. Study-level background: Earlier treatment with anti-PD-1, anti-PD-L1 or anti-CTLA-4 was permitted, and 35% to 45% had received some.

The sequenced sample was CD4+ or CD8+ T cells sorted from blood, obtained in a trial of the OX40 agonist ivuxolimab. This chain joins TRBV7-9 and TRBJ2-1, with D unresolved. The TCR was taken from an adult with an advanced solid tumor such as melanoma, head and neck, liver or kidney cancer. This chain's CDR3 is CASSLSYNEQFF. The CDR3 bases are TGTGCCAGCAGCCTGTCCTACAATGAGCAGTTCTTC. The whole variable domain, filled in from reference TRBV7-9 and TRBJ2-1, reads DTGVSQNPRHKITKRGQNVTFRCDPISEHNRLYWYRQTLGQGPEFLTYFQNEAQLEKSRLLSDRFSAERPKGSFSTLEIQRTEQGDSAMYLCASSLSYNEQFFGPGTRLTVL.